The clone carrying this TCR beta chain was found once. The antigen remains undetermined. The data derive from a study of post-analysis software for immune sequencing data. Whole-study findings and limits: Diversity measured as normalized Chao1 was significantly lower in multiple sclerosis patients than in controls. Same-batch preparations were strongly co-clustered by F measure. Roughly five TRBV segments appeared more often in patients than in controls, and TRBV5-6, TRBV5-1 and TRBV20-1 were among these.

Trimming shortened V by 2 bases and J by 2 bases, and 8 bases separated the two germline ends. Germline CDR1 is SGHDT and CDR2 is YYEEEE. CDR3 size: 13 residues. Every TCR beta cDNA library bore unique molecular identifiers. Hundreds of thousands of cDNA molecules came from around 1 to 9.1 million T cells. TCRdb fed the PCR reads into MiXCR, producing one record per CDR3 protein. This sample has roughly 870,000 distinct CDR3 sequences, with roughly 58% found just once. Sequencing used blood. The J gene is TRBJ2-7, the V gene TRBV5-6; D uncertain. The clonotype comes from a girl between 10 and 17 years old with multiple sclerosis. The CDR3 DNA reads TGTGCCAGCAGCTTAGCTATCGCCTACGAGCAGTACTTC. Residues: CASSLAIAYEQYF.